These 19 T cell receptor beta chains were all obtained from the same sample, sequenced in a study of PD-1 blockade in classical Hodgkin lymphoma. Assay used: immunoSEQ multiplex PCR; TCRdb lists only in-frame clones, some missing. The data show around 66,000 clones, about two thirds seen once. Every single patient, without exception, relapsed after autologous stem cell transplantation, and brentuximab vedotin exposure varied. The material sequenced was peripheral blood mononuclear cells (PBMCs), taken before the second cycle of nivolumab. All receptors come from a human donor with classical Hodgkin lymphoma.

The chain joins TRBV7-3 to TRBJ2-6, with 10 positions matching TRBD1. CDR1 is SGHTA, CDR2 FQGTGA, per germline. The CDR3 is 19 residues long. The trim removed 2 bases at V and 1 base at J, leaving 8 bases unmatched. The DNA of the CDR3 is TGTGCCAGCAGCTTACGTGGCAGGACAGGGGGTTCTGGGGCCAACGTCCTGACTTTC. Encoded protein: CASSLRGRTGGSGANVLTF.

The gene calls are TRBV7-9 and TRBJ1-3; possible D gene TRBD1, 5 bases. The CDR3 is made up of 14 amino acids. CDR1 is SEHNR, CDR2 FQNEAQ, per germline (reference sequence). V lost 11 bases and J 0 bases, leaving 14 bases between the germline ends. For the CDR3, the DNA is TGTGCCGGGGGTTCGGGGGGCTCTGGAAACACCATATATTTT. Protein: CAGGSGGSGNTIYF.

This clone was seen just once. The chain links TRBV2 to TRBJ1-2, with a tentative D call TRBD1 (6 bases). Trimming left V 7 bases short and J 4 bases short, with 22 bases between. The CDR3 is 16 amino acids. CDR1 SNHLY and CDR2 FYNNEI come from the germline V gene. The CDR3, as DNA: TGTGCCAGCACCCTCTTGACGACAGGAGCGAGCTATGGCTACACCTTC. Translation: CASTLLTTGASYGYTF.

The V gene is TRBV13, the J gene TRBJ2-5; D remains unclear. This CDR3 is 13 amino acids long. The V and J ends lost 2 bases and 7 bases respectively, with 11 bases between them. CDR1 is PRHDT, CDR2 FYEKMQ, per germline (reference sequence). The CDR3 protein is CASSLSQGWTQYF. Written as DNA, the CDR3 is TGTGCCAGCAGCTTATCACAAGGTTGGACCCAGTACTTC.

V and J are TRBV4-1 and TRBJ2-7; D not certain. Looked up from germline, CDR1 is MGHRA and CDR2 is YSYEKL. This CDR3 contains 13 residues. Deletions cut 5 bases from V and 4 bases from J, with 12 bases between. The CDR3 sequence: CASSSEILYEQYF. CDR3 DNA sequence: TGCGCCAGCAGCAGCGAAATCTTGTACGAGCAGTACTTC.

The CDR3 is CASSLGFRADQETQYF. CDR3 DNA sequence: TGTGCCAGCAGCTTAGGTTTCCGAGCGGACCAAGAGACCCAGTACTTC. The rearrangement joins TRBV7-2 to TRBJ2-5; D might be TRBD2 (5 bases). The germline V gene has CDR1 SGHTA and CDR2 FQGNSA. The CDR3 consists of 16 residues. V lost 1 base and J lost 0, with 12 bases in between.

The chain combines TRBV9 with TRBJ2-5; 8 positions match TRBD2. Germline-derived CDR1 and CDR2 are SGDLS and YYNGEE. Trimming removed 6 bases from V and 2 bases from J; junction bases left unmatched: 9. The length of the CDR3 is 15 residues. CDR3 DNA sequence: TGTGCCAGCAACATAGCGGGGAGGCAACAAGAGACCCAGTACTTC. Translation gives CASNIAGRQQETQYF. Complete variable domain (other parts from reference TRBV9 and TRBJ2-5): DSGVTQTPKHLITATGQRVTLRCSPRSGDLSVYWYQQSLDQGLQFLIQYYNGEERAKGNILERFSAQQFPDLHSELNLSSLELGDSALYFCASNIAGRQQETQYFGPGTRLLVL.

J is TRBJ2-3 and V is TRBV18; D unclear. The CDR3 totals 13 residues. Looked up from germline, CDR1 is KGHSH and CDR2 is LQKENI. Trimming shortened V by 2 bases and J by 6 bases, and 9 bases separated the two germline ends. The CDR3 nucleotides read TGTGCCAGCTCACCAACCACAGCGGATACGCAGTATTTT. Its translation: CASSPTTADTQYF.

The sample holds a few counts of this clone. This sequence joins TRBV2 and TRBJ1-1; D not resolved. The CDR3 is 15 residues long. The germline CDR1 and CDR2 sequences are SNHLY and FYNNEI. V was trimmed by 6 bases and J by 1 base, leaving 15 bases between them. DNA of the CDR3: TGTGCCAGCAGAAGAGCAGGACCCGAGAACACTGAAGCTTTCTTT. Amino acids: CASRRAGPENTEAFF. The whole variable domain, filled in from reference TRBV2 and TRBJ1-1, reads EPEVTQTPSHQVTQMGQEVILRCVPISNHLYFYWYRQILGQKVEFLVSFYNNEISEKSEIFDDQFSVERPDGSNFTLKIRSTKLEDSAMYFCASRRAGPENTEAFFGQGTRLTVV.

The V gene is TRBV7-8, the J gene TRBJ2-1; 8 bases are shared with TRBD1. The CDR3 is 16 amino acids. J gave up 5 bases and V 5 bases, and 11 bases lay outside the gene matches. Germline V gives CDR1 SGHVS, CDR2 FQNEAQ. The CDR3 is CASSAYSGGYNNEQFF. The CDR3 DNA reads as TGTGCCAGCAGCGCCTACTCAGGGGGCTATAACAATGAGCAGTTCTTC.

This clone was seen a few times. V gene TRBV5-1 combines with J gene TRBJ2-1; 9 bases are shared with TRBD1. This CDR3 has 14 residues. The V gene's germline CDR1 is SGHRS and CDR2 YFSETQ. The ends lost 1 base at V and 8 bases at J; junction bases unmatched: 4. The CDR3 loop is CASSLTGGFYEQFF. In DNA form, the CDR3 reads TGCGCCAGCAGCTTGACAGGGGGCTTCTATGAGCAGTTCTTC. The whole variable domain, remainder taken from reference TRBV5-1 and TRBJ2-1, is KAGVTQTPRYLIKTRGQQVTLSCSPISGHRSVSWYQQTPGQGLQFLFEYFSETQRNKGNFPGRFSGRQFSNSRSEMNVSTLELGDSALYLCASSLTGGFYEQFFGPGTRLTVL.

V is TRBV25-1 and J is TRBJ1-1, with D perhaps TRBD1 (5 bases). Germline CDR1 is MGHDK and CDR2 is SYGVNS. V was cut by 8 bases and J by 4 bases, with 17 bases left in between. This CDR3 comprises 14 residues. CDR3 in amino acids: CASRGGVGSTEAFF. In DNA, the CDR3 is TGTGCCAGCCGCGGGGGAGTGGGTAGCACTGAAGCTTTCTTT.

This clone was seen a handful of times. The V and J genes are TRBV11-1 and TRBJ1-1; D is uncertain. Germline assignment: CDR1 SGHAT and CDR2 FQDESV (reference sequence). V was shortened by 7 bases and J by 1 base, with 10 bases between the two germline ends. The CDR3 runs to 13 residues. CDR3 amino acids: CASTPTANTEAFF. The CDR3 nucleotides are TGTGCCAGCACCCCGACGGCGAACACTGAAGCTTTCTTT.

A few counts support this clone. J is TRBJ1-1 and V is TRBV2; the D gene is possibly TRBD1 (6 bases). This CDR3 contains 15 residues. Germline V gives CDR1 SNHLY, CDR2 FYNNEI. V was clipped by 4 bases and J by 0 bases, with 12 bases between them. The CDR3 sequence: CASSGTGIVNTEAFF. The CDR3 DNA follows: TGTGCCAGCAGTGGCACAGGGATAGTGAACACTGAAGCTTTCTTT.

This clone was seen only a few times. The genes are TRBV7-6 and TRBJ2-3; 8 bases are shared with TRBD2. This CDR3 is 16 amino acids long. The trim removed 1 base at V and 3 bases at J, leaving 6 bases unmatched. Germline V gives CDR1 SGHVS, CDR2 FNYEAQ. The CDR3 DNA follows: TGTGCCAGCAGCTTAGGGAGCGGGAGCTTGACAGATACGCAGTATTTT. Its translation is CASSLGSGSLTDTQYF.

The chain joins TRBV10-3 to TRBJ2-2; 11 bases are a match to TRBD2. V lost 7 bases, J lost 1 base, and 8 bases stayed unmatched. The CDR3 is made up of 17 amino acids. Germline CDR1 and CDR2: ENHRY and SYGVKD. Here the CDR3 DNA reads TGTGCCATCAACGGAAAACTAGCGGGGGAGAACACCGGGGAGCTGTTTTTT. This codes for CAINGKLAGENTGELFF.

This rearrangement joins TRBV7-3 to TRBJ2-6; D gene ambiguous. Germline assignment: CDR1 SGHTA and CDR2 FQGTGA. CDR3 length equals 16 residues. The V end was cut by 5 bases, the J end by 0 bases, with 11 bases between. The CDR3 loop reads CASSPMGVSGANVLTF. CDR3 nucleotide sequence: TGTGCCAGCAGCCCCATGGGTGTCTCTGGGGCCAACGTCCTGACTTTC. Full variable domain (remainder filled in from reference TRBV7-3 and TRBJ2-6): GAGVSQTPSNKVTEKGKYVELRCDPISGHTALYWYRQSLGQGPEFLIYFQGTGAADDSGLPNDRFFAVRPEGSVSTLKIQRTERGDSAVYLCASSPMGVSGANVLTFGAGSRLTVL.

CDR3 amino acids: CAWSPDGGAHVTSTDTQYF. The CDR3 nucleotides are TGTGCCTGGAGTCCAGACGGGGGGGCCCACGTTACTAGCACAGATACGCAGTATTTT. J is TRBJ2-3 and V is TRBV30, with 8 bases lining up with TRBD2. Germline V gene lookup returns CDR1 GTSNPN and CDR2 SVGIG (reference sequence). V lost 2 bases, J lost 0 bases, and 16 bases stayed unmatched. The CDR3 has 19 residues.

V is TRBV5-6 and J is TRBJ1-1; D not certain. Germline V gene sequence: CDR1 SGHDT, CDR2 YYEEEE. V dropped 0 bases and J dropped 4 bases, with 10 bases sitting between them. There are 14 residues in the CDR3. CDR3 loop: CASSLGHGLTEAFF. The CDR3, as DNA: TGTGCCAGCAGCTTGGGGCACGGCCTCACTGAAGCTTTCTTT.